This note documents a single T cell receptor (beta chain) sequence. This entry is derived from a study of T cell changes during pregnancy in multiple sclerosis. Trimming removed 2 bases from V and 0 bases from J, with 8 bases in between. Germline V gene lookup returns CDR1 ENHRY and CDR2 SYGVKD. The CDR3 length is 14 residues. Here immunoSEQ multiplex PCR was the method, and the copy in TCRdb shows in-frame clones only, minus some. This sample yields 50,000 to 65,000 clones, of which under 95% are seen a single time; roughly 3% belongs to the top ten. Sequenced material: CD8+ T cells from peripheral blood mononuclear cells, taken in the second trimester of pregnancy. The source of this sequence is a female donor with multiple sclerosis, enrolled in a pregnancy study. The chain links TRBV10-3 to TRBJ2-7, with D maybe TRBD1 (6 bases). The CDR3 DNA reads TGTGCCATCAGTGAGAGGGACAACTCCTACGAGCAGTACTTC. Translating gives CAISERDNSYEQYF.